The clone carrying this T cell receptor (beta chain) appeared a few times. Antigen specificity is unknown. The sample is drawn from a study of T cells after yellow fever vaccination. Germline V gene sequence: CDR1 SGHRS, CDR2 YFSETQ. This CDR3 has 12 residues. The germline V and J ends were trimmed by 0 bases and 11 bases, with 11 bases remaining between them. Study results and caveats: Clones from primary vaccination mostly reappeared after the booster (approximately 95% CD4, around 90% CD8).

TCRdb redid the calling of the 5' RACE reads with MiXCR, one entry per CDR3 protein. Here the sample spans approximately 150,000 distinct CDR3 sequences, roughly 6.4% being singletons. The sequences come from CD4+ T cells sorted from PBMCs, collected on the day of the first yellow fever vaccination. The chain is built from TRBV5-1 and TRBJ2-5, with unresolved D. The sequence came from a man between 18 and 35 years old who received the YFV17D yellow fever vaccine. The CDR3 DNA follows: TGCGCCAGCAGCTTGGAACTCTCGGCTCAGTACTTC. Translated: CASSLELSAQYF.